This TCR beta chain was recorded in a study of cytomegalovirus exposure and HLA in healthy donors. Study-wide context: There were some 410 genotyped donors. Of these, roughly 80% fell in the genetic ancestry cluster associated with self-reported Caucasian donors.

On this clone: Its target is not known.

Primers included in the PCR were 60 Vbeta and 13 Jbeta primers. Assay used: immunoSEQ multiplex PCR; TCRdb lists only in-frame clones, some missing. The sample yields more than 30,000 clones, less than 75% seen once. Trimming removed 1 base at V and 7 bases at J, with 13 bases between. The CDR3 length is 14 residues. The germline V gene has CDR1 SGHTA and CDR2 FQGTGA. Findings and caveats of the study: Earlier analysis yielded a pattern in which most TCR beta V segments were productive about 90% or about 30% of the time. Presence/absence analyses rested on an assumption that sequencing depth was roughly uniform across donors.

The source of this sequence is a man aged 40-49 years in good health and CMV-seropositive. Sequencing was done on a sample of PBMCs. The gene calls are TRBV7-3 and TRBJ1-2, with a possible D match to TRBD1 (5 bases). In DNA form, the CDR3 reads TGTGCCAGCAGCTTAAAAGGTCAGGGTGGTGGCTACACCTTC. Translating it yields CASSLKGQGGGYTF.